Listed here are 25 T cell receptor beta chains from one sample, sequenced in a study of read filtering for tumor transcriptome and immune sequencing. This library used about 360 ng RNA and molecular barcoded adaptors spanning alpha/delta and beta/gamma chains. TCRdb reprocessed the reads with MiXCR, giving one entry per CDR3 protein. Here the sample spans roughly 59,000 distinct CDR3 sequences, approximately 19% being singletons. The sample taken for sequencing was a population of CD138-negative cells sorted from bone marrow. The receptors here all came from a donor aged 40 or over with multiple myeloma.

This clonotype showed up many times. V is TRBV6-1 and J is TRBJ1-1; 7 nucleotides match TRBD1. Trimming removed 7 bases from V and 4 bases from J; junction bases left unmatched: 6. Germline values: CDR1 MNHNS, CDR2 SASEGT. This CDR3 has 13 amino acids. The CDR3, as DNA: TGTGCCAGCATCACCCAGGGGGGCACTGAAGCTTTCTTT. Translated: CASITQGGTEAFF.

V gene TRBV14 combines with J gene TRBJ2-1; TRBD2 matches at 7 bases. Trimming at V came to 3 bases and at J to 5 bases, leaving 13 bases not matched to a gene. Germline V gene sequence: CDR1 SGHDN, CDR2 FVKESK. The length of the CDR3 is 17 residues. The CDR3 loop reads CASSHITASGDNNEQFF. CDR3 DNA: TGTGCCAGCAGCCACATTACAGCTAGCGGAGACAACAATGAGCAGTTCTTC.

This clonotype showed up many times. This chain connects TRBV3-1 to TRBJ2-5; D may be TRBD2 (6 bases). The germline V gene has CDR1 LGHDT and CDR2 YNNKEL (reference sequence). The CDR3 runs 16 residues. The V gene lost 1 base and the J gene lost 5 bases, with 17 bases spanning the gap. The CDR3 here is CASSQVVSGGRETQYF. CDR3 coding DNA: TGTGCCAGCAGCCAAGTTGTATCCGGGGGTCGGGAGACCCAGTACTTC.

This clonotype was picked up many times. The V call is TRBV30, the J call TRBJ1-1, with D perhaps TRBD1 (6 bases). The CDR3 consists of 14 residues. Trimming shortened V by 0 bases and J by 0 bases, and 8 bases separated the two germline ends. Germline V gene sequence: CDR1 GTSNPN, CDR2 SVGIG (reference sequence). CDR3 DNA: TGTGCCTGGAGTGTAACAGGGATGAACACTGAAGCTTTCTTT. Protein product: CAWSVTGMNTEAFF.

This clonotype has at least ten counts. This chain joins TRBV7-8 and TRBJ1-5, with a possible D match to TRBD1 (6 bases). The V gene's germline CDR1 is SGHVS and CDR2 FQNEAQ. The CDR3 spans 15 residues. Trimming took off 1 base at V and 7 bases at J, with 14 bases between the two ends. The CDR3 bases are TGTGCCAGCAGCTTAGTAGGGGGGCAGGGGCAGCCCCAGCATTTT. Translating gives CASSLVGGQGQPQHF.

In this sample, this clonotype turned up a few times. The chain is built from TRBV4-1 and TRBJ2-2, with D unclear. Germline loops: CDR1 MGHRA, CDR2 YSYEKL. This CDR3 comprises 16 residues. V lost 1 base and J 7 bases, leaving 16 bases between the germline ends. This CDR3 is CASSQGRSVVGGELFF. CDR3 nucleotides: TGCGCCAGCAGCCAAGGACGGTCGGTCGTGGGCGGGGAGCTGTTTTTT.

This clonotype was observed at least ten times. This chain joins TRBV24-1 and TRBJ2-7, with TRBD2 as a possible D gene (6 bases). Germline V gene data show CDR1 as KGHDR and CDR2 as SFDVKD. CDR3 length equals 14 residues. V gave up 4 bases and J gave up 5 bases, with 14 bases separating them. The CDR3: CATSERGARNEQYF. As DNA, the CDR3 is TGTGCCACCAGTGAACGCGGGGCTCGAAACGAGCAGTACTTC.

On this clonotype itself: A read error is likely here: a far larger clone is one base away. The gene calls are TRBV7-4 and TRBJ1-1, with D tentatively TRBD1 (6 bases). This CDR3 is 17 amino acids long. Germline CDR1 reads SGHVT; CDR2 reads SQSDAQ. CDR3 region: CAGSLVGTPQGYTEAFF. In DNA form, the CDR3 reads TGTGCCGGCAGCTTAGTCGGGACACCCCAAGGGTACACTGAAGCTTTCTTT.

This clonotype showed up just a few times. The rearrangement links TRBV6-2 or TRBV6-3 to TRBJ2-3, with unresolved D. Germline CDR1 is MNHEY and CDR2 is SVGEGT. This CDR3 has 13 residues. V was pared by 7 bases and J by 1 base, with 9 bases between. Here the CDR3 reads CASKIGRTDTQYF. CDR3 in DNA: TGTGCCAGCAAAATTGGGCGCACAGATACGCAGTATTTT.

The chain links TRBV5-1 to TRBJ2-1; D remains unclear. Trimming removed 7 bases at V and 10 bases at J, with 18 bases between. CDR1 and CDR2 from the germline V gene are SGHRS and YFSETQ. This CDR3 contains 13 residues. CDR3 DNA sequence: TGCGCCAGCTCGGATCCTGCAATCCGGGAGCAGTTCTTC. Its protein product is CASSDPAIREQFF.

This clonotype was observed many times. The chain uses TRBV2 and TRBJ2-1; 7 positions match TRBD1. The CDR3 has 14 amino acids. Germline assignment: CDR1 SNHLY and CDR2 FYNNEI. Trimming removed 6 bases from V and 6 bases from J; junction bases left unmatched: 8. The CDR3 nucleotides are TGTGCCAGCAGCGCGGACAGGTCCGGCAATGAGCAGTTCTTC. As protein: CASSADRSGNEQFF.

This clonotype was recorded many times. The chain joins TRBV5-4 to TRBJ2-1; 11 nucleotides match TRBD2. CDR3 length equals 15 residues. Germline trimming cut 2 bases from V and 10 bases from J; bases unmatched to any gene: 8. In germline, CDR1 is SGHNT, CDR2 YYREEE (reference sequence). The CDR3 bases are TGTGCCAGCAGCTTATTAGCGGGGGGGGGGGACGAGCAGTTCTTC. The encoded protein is CASSLLAGGGDEQFF.

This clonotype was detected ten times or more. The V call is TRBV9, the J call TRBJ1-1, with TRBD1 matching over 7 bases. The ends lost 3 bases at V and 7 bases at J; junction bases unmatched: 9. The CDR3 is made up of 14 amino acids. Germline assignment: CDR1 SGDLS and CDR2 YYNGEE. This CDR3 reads CASSERQGRDEAFF. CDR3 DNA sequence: TGTGCCAGCAGCGAGAGACAGGGCAGGGATGAAGCTTTCTTT.

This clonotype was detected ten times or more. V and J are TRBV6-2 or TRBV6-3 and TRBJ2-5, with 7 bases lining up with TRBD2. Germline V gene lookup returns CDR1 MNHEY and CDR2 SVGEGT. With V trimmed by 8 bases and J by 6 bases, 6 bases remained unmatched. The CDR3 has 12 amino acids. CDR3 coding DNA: TGTGCCAGCTCGGGAGGTGGGCAGACCCAGTACTTC. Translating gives CASSGGGQTQYF.

CDR3 loop: CASSLGTSGRAGETQYF. The CDR3 DNA reads TGCGCCAGCAGCTTGGGGACTAGCGGGAGGGCCGGGGAGACCCAGTACTTC. This rearrangement joins TRBV5-1 to TRBJ2-5; 15 nucleotides agree with TRBD2. V shed 0 bases and J 5 bases; nucleotides not matched to a gene: 5. The CDR3 loop spans 17 amino acids. The germline CDR1 and CDR2 sequences are SGHRS and YFSETQ.

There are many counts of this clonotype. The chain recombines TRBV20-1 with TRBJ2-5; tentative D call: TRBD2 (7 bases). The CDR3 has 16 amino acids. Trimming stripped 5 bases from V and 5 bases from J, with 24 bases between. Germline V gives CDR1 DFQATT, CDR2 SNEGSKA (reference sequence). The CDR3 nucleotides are TGCAGTGCTTATGGCGGGGGCCCTCCCGTGGGGGAGACCCAGTACTTC. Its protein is CSAYGGGPPVGETQYF.

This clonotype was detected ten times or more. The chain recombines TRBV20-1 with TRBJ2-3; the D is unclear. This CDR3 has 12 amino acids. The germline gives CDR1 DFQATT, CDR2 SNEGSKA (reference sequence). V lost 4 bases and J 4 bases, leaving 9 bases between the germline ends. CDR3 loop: CSAIQVADTQYF. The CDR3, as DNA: TGCAGTGCTATTCAGGTGGCAGATACGCAGTATTTT.

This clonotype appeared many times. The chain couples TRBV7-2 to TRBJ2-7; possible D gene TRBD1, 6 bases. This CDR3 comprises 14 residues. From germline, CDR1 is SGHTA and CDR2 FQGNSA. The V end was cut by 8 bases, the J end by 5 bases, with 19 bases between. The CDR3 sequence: CASGSGTPPHEQYF. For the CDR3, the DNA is TGTGCCAGCGGTTCCGGGACACCTCCCCACGAGCAGTACTTC.

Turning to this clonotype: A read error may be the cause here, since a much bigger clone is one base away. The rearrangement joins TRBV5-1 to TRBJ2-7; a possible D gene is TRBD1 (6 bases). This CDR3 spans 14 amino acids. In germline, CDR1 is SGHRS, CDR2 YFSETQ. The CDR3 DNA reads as TGCGCCAGCAGCTTGGTAGGGGGATCCTACGAGCTGTACTTC. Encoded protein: CASSLVGGSYELYF.

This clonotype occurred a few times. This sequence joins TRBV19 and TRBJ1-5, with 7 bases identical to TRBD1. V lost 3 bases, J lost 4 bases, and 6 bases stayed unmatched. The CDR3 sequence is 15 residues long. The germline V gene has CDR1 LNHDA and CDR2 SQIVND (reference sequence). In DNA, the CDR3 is TGTGCCAGTAGTATTTTCGGGACAGCTAATCAGCCCCAGCATTTT. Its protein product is CASSIFGTANQPQHF.

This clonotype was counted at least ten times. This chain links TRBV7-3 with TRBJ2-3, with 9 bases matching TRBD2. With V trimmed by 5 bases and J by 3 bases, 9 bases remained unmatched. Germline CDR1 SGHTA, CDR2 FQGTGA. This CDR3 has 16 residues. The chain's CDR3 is CASSPGRLAGTDTQYF. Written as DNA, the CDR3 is TGTGCCAGCAGCCCCGGGCGGCTAGCGGGAACAGATACGCAGTATTTT.

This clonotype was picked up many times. The CDR3 sequence: CASSLGTGANVLTF. In DNA form, the CDR3 reads TGTGCCAGCAGCTTAGGGACTGGGGCCAACGTCCTGACTTTC. The chain couples TRBV7-3 to TRBJ2-6; D unclear. There are 14 residues in the CDR3. The germline V gene encodes CDR1 SGHTA and CDR2 FQGTGA. Deletions cut 2 bases from V and 2 bases from J, with 4 bases between.

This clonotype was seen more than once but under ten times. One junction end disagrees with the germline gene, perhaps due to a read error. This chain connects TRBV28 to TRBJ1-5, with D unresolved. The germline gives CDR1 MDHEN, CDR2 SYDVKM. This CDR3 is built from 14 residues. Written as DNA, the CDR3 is TGTGCCAGCATCCCTGTTTATAGCAATCAGCCCCAGCACTTT. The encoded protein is CASIPVYSNQPQHF.

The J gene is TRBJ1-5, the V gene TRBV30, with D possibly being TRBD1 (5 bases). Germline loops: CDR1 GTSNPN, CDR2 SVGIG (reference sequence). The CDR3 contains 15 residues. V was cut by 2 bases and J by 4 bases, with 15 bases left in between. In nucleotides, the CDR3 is TGTGCCTGGAGTCATCGTACGAGGGGAAATCAGCCCCAGCATTTT. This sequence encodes CAWSHRTRGNQPQHF.

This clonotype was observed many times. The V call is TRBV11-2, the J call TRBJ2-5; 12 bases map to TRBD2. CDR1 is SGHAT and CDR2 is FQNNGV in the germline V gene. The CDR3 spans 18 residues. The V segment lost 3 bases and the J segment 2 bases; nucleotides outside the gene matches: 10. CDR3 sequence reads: CASSFVDRLAGVQETQYF. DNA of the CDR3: TGTGCCAGCAGCTTCGTAGACAGACTAGCGGGGGTACAAGAGACCCAGTACTTC.